This T cell receptor beta chain was recovered during a study of CD8+ T cells in alopecia areata. In regard to this clone: This specimen includes other DNA sequences encoding the same CDR3.

Treatment of the sample: oral pan-JAK inhibitor, 5-10 mg twice daily. The sequencing template was cDNA reverse transcribed from extracted RNA. TCRdb keeps only in-frame clones here, not all; method: immunoSEQ multiplex PCR. The data hold about 210,000 clones, with roughly 56% observed a single time. This CDR3 has 13 amino acids. Germline V lookup: CDR1 GTSNPN, CDR2 SVGIG (reference sequence). Trimming removed 3 bases from V and 1 base from J, with 9 bases in between. The J gene is TRBJ1-1, the V gene TRBV30, with D possibly TRBD1 on 6 matching bases. The receptor was derived from a human donor with alopecia areata. The sequencing used CD4+ T cells sorted from blood, collected at week 4, from a patient treated with tofacitinib. The DNA of the CDR3 is TGTGCCTGGAGAGAGACAGGGAACACTGAAGCTTTCTTT. This gives the protein CAWRETGNTEAFF.